Shown below are 30 T cell receptor beta chains from a single sample sequenced in a study of blood T cell repertoires in COVID-19. The data were produced by immunoSEQ multiplex PCR, yet TCRdb's version contains in-frame clones alone and is incomplete. Of 150,000 to 200,000 clones in the sample, more than 75% are singletons; the top ten hold 3.5% to 4.5%. The sample taken for sequencing was peripheral blood. The receptor set was obtained from a man aged 18 to 35 with active or convalescent COVID-19.

The chain links TRBV5-1 to TRBJ2-2; D gene unclear. V was clipped by 2 bases and J by 3 bases, with 5 bases between them. The germline V gene has CDR1 SGHRS and CDR2 YFSETQ. This CDR3 is 13 amino acids long. The CDR3 loop reads CASSFLDTGELFF. As DNA, the CDR3 is TGCGCCAGCAGCTTCTTAGACACCGGGGAGCTGTTTTTT.

V usage is TRBV28 and J usage is TRBJ2-7, with D maybe TRBD2 (5 bases). CDR1 and CDR2 from the germline V gene are MDHEN and SYDVKM. The length of the CDR3 is 15 residues. The V and J ends lost 3 bases and 3 bases respectively, with 15 bases between them. This chain's CDR3 is CASSFGSVRGYEQYV. CDR3 bases: TGTGCCAGCAGTTTTGGGTCAGTCCGGGGCTACGAGCAGTACGTC.

The chain is built from TRBV19 and TRBJ2-4, with D maybe TRBD1 (6 bases). Per germline, CDR1 LNHDA and CDR2 SQIVND (reference sequence). The CDR3 is 15 amino acids. The germline V and J ends were trimmed by 7 bases and 1 base, with 14 bases remaining between them. CDR3 in DNA: TGTGCCAGTAACCCCTCAACAGGGGCCAAAAACATTCAGTACTTC. Translating gives CASNPSTGAKNIQYF.

The chain combines TRBV6-6 with TRBJ2-1; D unresolved. Germline assignment: CDR1 MNHNY and CDR2 SVGAGI (reference sequence). V lost 7 bases, J lost 2 bases, and 12 bases lay in between. The CDR3 is 14 residues long. Written as DNA, the CDR3 is TGTGCCAGCACTCCCCCCCCGGCCTACAATGAGCAGTTCTTC. It codes for CASTPPPAYNEQFF.

The chain joins TRBV10-3 to TRBJ1-2; 12 bases fit TRBD1. The V segment lost 6 bases and the J segment 4 bases; nucleotides outside the gene matches: 9. Germline V gene sequence: CDR1 ENHRY, CDR2 SYGVKD. The CDR3 totals 16 residues. The CDR3 here is CAISEGTGGAGYGYTF. Here the CDR3 DNA reads TGTGCCATCAGCGAAGGGACAGGGGGCGCTGGCTATGGCTACACCTTC.

V gene TRBV18 combines with J gene TRBJ2-5; D is perhaps TRBD2 (6 bases). Trimming shortened V by 4 bases and J by 5 bases, and 14 bases separated the two germline ends. This CDR3 is built from 14 residues. Germline V gene data show CDR1 as KGHSH and CDR2 as LQKENI. The CDR3 loop reads CASSLRREGETQYF. CDR3 sequence (DNA): TGTGCCAGCTCACTAAGGCGGGAAGGGGAGACCCAGTACTTC.

The J gene is TRBJ2-3, the V gene TRBV3-1 (or the pseudogene TRBV3-2); D is uncertain. This CDR3 has 14 residues. Trimming shortened V by 4 bases and J by 2 bases, and 10 bases separated the two germline ends. The V gene's germline CDR1 is LGHDT and CDR2 YNNKEL (reference sequence). In nucleotides, the CDR3 is TGTGCCAGCAGCCGTGTTGCTACCACAGATACGCAGTATTTT. Encoded protein: CASSRVATTDTQYF.

The chain carries TRBV10-2 and TRBJ1-4; possibly TRBD1 for D (6 bases). CDR3 length equals 14 residues. Trimming left V 6 bases short and J 4 bases short, with 12 bases between. Germline V gives CDR1 WSHSY, CDR2 SAAADI. The CDR3 sequence: CASRTGQFNEKLFF. The CDR3 DNA sequence: TGCGCCAGCAGGACAGGTCAATTTAATGAAAAACTGTTTTTT.

The chain recombines TRBV7-2 with TRBJ1-3, with TRBD1 matching over 7 bases. The CDR3 consists of 18 residues. The germline V gene encodes CDR1 SGHTA and CDR2 FQGNSA. Germline trimming cut 0 bases from V and 0 bases from J; bases unmatched to any gene: 8. CDR3 DNA sequence: TGTGCCAGCAGCTTAGCCCCTGGACAGGAGAGCTCTGGAAACACCATATATTTT. It is translated as CASSLAPGQESSGNTIYF.

The rearrangement links TRBV7-8 to TRBJ2-2; D is unclear. The V and J ends lost 1 base and 2 bases respectively, with 8 bases between them. The CDR3 loop spans 15 amino acids. CDR1 and CDR2 (germline): SGHVS, FQNEAQ. CDR3 nucleotides: TGTGCCAGCAGCTTAGATAACTATAACACCGGGGAGCTGTTTTTT. Protein sequence: CASSLDNYNTGELFF.

V gene TRBV28 combines with J gene TRBJ2-7; 11 bases fit TRBD2. Germline CDR1 is MDHEN and CDR2 is SYDVKM. V shed 3 bases and J 4 bases; nucleotides not matched to a gene: 14. The CDR3 extends over 18 amino acids. In nucleotides, the CDR3 is TGTGCCAGCAGTTTGCAGGGACAGTTAGCGGGAGGGGGTTACGAGCAGTACTTC. It codes for CASSLQGQLAGGGYEQYF.

The chain joins TRBV6-5 to TRBJ1-4; D not certain. This CDR3 spans 15 amino acids. Trimming took 6 bases from V and 2 from J, leaving 13 bases between them. CDR1 MNHEY and CDR2 SVGAGI come from the germline V gene. CDR3 residues: CASRAPRMTNEKLFF. The CDR3 DNA follows: TGTGCCAGCAGAGCCCCGAGGATGACTAATGAAAAACTGTTTTTT.

The rearrangement joins TRBV5-6 to TRBJ2-4; a possible D gene is TRBD2 (5 bases). Germline loops: CDR1 SGHDT, CDR2 YYEEEE. The CDR3 is 16 amino acids. V was trimmed by 4 bases and J by 2 bases, leaving 16 bases between them. In DNA form, the CDR3 reads TGTGCCAGCAGCGGCGGGCCGGGGAGTTCCAAAAACATTCAGTACTTC. This encodes CASSGGPGSSKNIQYF.

The chain employs TRBV11-3 and TRBJ2-3; D gene unclear. The CDR3 totals 14 residues. Looked up from germline, CDR1 is SGHNT and CDR2 is YENEEA. The ends were cut back, 5 bases at V and 0 bases at J, with 9 bases in the middle. The CDR3 is CASSKSPSTDTQYF. The CDR3 nucleotides read TGTGCCAGCAGCAAATCTCCTAGCACAGATACGCAGTATTTT.

This clone turned up a few times. CDR3 in amino acids: CASSQLATYEQYF. CDR3 sequence (DNA): TGTGCCAGCAGCCAACTAGCTACCTACGAGCAGTACTTC. This chain connects TRBV3-1 (or the pseudogene TRBV3-2) to TRBJ2-7, with D perhaps matching TRBD2 (5 bases). V was cut by 2 bases and J by 2 bases, with 7 bases left in between. From germline, CDR1 is LGHDT and CDR2 YNNKEL (reference sequence). The CDR3 is made up of 13 amino acids.

The genes are TRBV4-2 and TRBJ1-2; 9 nucleotides match TRBD1. Trimming cost V 3 bases and J 6 bases; bases outside gene matches: 5. The CDR3 is made up of 14 amino acids. Germline V gene sequence: CDR1 LGHNA, CDR2 YNFKEQ. DNA for the CDR3: TGTGCCAGCAGCCAGTCGGGACAGGGAGATGGCTACACCTTC. This sequence encodes CASSQSGQGDGYTF.

The chain couples TRBV2 to TRBJ1-6; tentative D call: TRBD1 (5 bases). The CDR3 sequence is 13 residues long. Trimming cost V 6 bases and J 7 bases, with 10 bases left between them. Germline loops: CDR1 SNHLY, CDR2 FYNNEI. CDR3 sequence: CASRVGGNSPLHF. The CDR3 region has the DNA TGTGCCAGCAGGGTGGGGGGGAATTCACCCCTCCACTTT.

This clone came up once. The chain couples TRBV5-1 to TRBJ2-5, with 9 bases lining up with TRBD2. J was trimmed by 2 bases and V by 3 bases; bases with no gene match: 8. This CDR3 contains 16 residues. Germline assignment: CDR1 SGHRS and CDR2 YFSETQ. CDR3 sequence reads: CASSSNPGLAQETQYF. The CDR3 DNA is TGCGCCAGCAGCTCCAATCCCGGACTAGCGCAAGAGACCCAGTACTTC.

The rearrangement joins TRBV7-8 to TRBJ1-5; D remains unclear. The germline V gene has CDR1 SGHVS and CDR2 FQNEAQ. CDR3 length equals 12 residues. Trimming left V 5 bases short and J 9 bases short, with 11 bases between. CDR3: CASSLPGGPQHF. The CDR3 nucleotides are TGTGCCAGCAGCCTCCCAGGAGGGCCCCAGCATTTT.

The rearrangement uses TRBV28 and TRBJ2-7, with 9 bases fitting TRBD1. CDR1 and CDR2 (germline): MDHEN, SYDVKM. With 6 bases clipped from V and 3 bases from J, the junction kept 6 bases outside the gene matches. The CDR3 runs 14 residues. In DNA form, the CDR3 reads TGTGCCAGCAGCCCGACAGGGGGTGTCTACGAGCAGTACTTC. Amino acids: CASSPTGGVYEQYF. The full variable domain, with the rest looked up from reference TRBV28 and TRBJ2-7, is DVKVTQSSRYLVKRTGEKVFLECVQDMDHENMFWYRQDPGLGLRLIYFSYDVKMKEKGDIPEGYSVSREKKERFSLILESASTNQTSMYLCASSPTGGVYEQYFGPGTRLTVT.

The V call is TRBV19, the J call TRBJ2-1, with 7 bases identical to TRBD2. The J segment lost 8 bases and the V segment lost 2 bases, leaving 6 bases of the junction unmatched. The CDR3 is 14 residues long. Germline CDR1 is LNHDA and CDR2 is SQIVND (reference sequence). This CDR3 reads CASSIYLAVDEQFF. CDR3 DNA: TGTGCCAGTAGTATATATCTAGCGGTGGATGAGCAGTTCTTC.

This chain joins TRBV7-9 and TRBJ2-5, with 7 nucleotides matching TRBD2. V trimming: 5 bases; J trimming: 4 bases; junction bases outside the gene matches: 7. The CDR3 covers 14 residues. The V gene's germline CDR1 is SEHNR and CDR2 FQNEAQ (reference sequence). The CDR3 DNA reads as TGTGCCAGCAGCAGGGCCCAGCGGGGAGAGACCCAGTACTTC. Residues: CASSRAQRGETQYF.

This chain uses TRBV7-2 with TRBJ2-1; 8 bases align to TRBD2. CDR1 SGHTA and CDR2 FQGNSA come from the germline V gene. The length of the CDR3 is 15 residues. The V gene end was trimmed by 4 bases and the J gene end by 9 bases; junction bases not matched to a gene: 11. The CDR3 bases are TGTGCCAGCAGCTGGGGAGGGCTAGCGGGCGGTGAGCAGTTCTTC. This codes for CASSWGGLAGGEQFF.

This clone was picked up a small number of times. V usage is TRBV7-9 and J usage is TRBJ2-5; 8 bases are shared with TRBD1. Per germline, CDR1 SEHNR and CDR2 FQNEAQ (reference sequence). The V gene end was trimmed by 1 base and the J gene end by 5 bases; junction bases not matched to a gene: 6. This CDR3 is built from 15 residues. This chain's CDR3 is CASSLGQGARETQYF. CDR3 DNA sequence: TGTGCCAGCAGCTTAGGGCAGGGGGCGCGGGAGACCCAGTACTTC.

This chain uses TRBV9 with TRBJ1-2; 10 nucleotides align to TRBD1. CDR1 is SGDLS, CDR2 YYNGEE, per germline. This CDR3 contains 16 residues. V trimming: 0 bases; J trimming: 8 bases; junction bases outside the gene matches: 10. The CDR3 spells CASSVGSDRGPVGYTF. CDR3 nucleotides: TGTGCCAGCAGCGTAGGATCCGACAGGGGGCCGGTCGGCTACACCTTC. Looking up the rest from reference TRBV9 and TRBJ1-2 gives the full variable domain: DSGVTQTPKHLITATGQRVTLRCSPRSGDLSVYWYQQSLDQGLQFLIQYYNGEERAKGNILERFSAQQFPDLHSELNLSSLELGDSALYFCASSVGSDRGPVGYTFGSGTRLTVV.

The V and J genes are TRBV29-1 and TRBJ2-7; a weak D match, TRBD1 (5 bases). V was cut by 7 bases and J by 3 bases, with 16 bases left in between. Germline CDR1 is SQVTM and CDR2 is ANQGSEA. The CDR3 has 13 residues. The CDR3: CSAVGVENYEQYV. CDR3 nucleotides: TGCAGCGCGGTAGGGGTGGAGAACTACGAGCAGTACGTC.

This clone appeared once. This sequence joins TRBV7-9 and TRBJ2-1; TRBD1 matches at 10 bases. Germline V gene sequence: CDR1 SEHNR, CDR2 FQNEAQ (reference sequence). The CDR3 totals 16 residues. V was clipped by 5 bases and J by 7 bases; unmatched bases: 11. The CDR3 region is CASSPRQGAQVNEQFF. CDR3 DNA: TGTGCCAGCAGCCCGAGACAGGGGGCGCAAGTGAATGAGCAGTTCTTC.

The V gene is TRBV5-1, the J gene TRBJ2-3; tentative D call: TRBD2 (5 bases). This CDR3 contains 14 residues. Trimming stripped 5 bases from V and 9 bases from J, with 19 bases between. Germline assignment: CDR1 SGHRS and CDR2 YFSETQ. The CDR3 sequence is CASSLDRSGGTQYF. The CDR3 DNA reads as TGCGCCAGCAGTCTAGACCGGAGCGGCGGCACGCAGTATTTT.

V is TRBV5-8 and J is TRBJ2-3; TRBD1 aligns across 7 bases. V gave up 6 bases and J gave up 10 bases; unmatched junction bases: 11. Germline V gives CDR1 SGHTS, CDR2 YDEGEE. The CDR3 runs 13 residues. The CDR3 spells CASIHRGAVPQYF. CDR3 DNA: TGTGCCAGCATCCACAGGGGAGCGGTGCCGCAGTATTTT. Full variable domain (rest looked up from reference TRBV5-8 and TRBJ2-3): EAGVTQSPTHLIKTRGQQATLRCSPISGHTSVYWYQQALGLGLQFLLWYDEGEERNRGNFPPRFSGRQFPNYSSELNVNALELEDSALYLCASIHRGAVPQYFGPGTRLTVL.

The gene calls are TRBV3-1 (or the pseudogene TRBV3-2) and TRBJ1-1; D gene unclear. CDR1 LGHDT and CDR2 YNNKEL come from the germline V gene (reference sequence). V lost 7 bases and J 1 base, leaving 16 bases between the germline ends. This CDR3 spans 15 amino acids. CDR3 coding DNA: TGTGCCAGCAAGAACTCAGACGGAGAGAACACTGAAGCTTTCTTT. Translated: CASKNSDGENTEAFF.